This T cell receptor beta chain was retrieved from a study of blood T cell repertoires in COVID-19. Study at large: Researchers got acute and convalescent COVID-19 samples from the United States, Italy and Spain.

In the source study's methods: Estimation of nucleated cell counts was performed using reference gene primer amplification. Libraries were prepared by immunoSEQ multiplex PCR; TCRdb keeps only in-frame clonotypes and omits some of them. The V and J calls and clone size are taken from that table; D and trimming were inferred from the DNA. The table has roughly 190,000 clones, roughly 82% seen once; the top ten hold approximately 7.8%. Seattle patients were enrolled during active infection and followed longitudinally. Germline lookup yields CDR1 SEHNR and CDR2 FQNEAQ (reference sequence). The length of the CDR3 is 18 residues. V trimming: 8 bases; J trimming: 1 base; junction bases outside the gene matches: 13.

Sequencing was carried out using peripheral blood. The clonotype originates from a woman aged 55-70 years with COVID-19, enrolled during active disease. The chain combines TRBV7-9 with TRBJ2-6; 8 positions match TRBD1. CDR3 sequence: CASDRTGRYPSGANVLTF. The CDR3 bases are TGTGCCAGCGACCGGACAGGGAGATACCCTTCTGGGGCCAACGTCCTGACTTTC.